The 23 T cell receptor beta chains presented below share a single source sample, sequenced in a study of OX40 agonist ivuxolimab in advanced cancers. The method was immunoSEQ multiplex PCR; TCRdb's version includes in-frame clones alone and lacks a portion of them. The repertoire consists of roughly 89,000 clones, with 80% to 90% occurring once and the leading ten covering around 7.4%. Specimen: CD4+ or CD8+ T cells sorted from blood, collected in a trial of the OX40 agonist ivuxolimab. The origin of the receptors is an adult with an advanced solid tumor such as melanoma, head and neck, liver or kidney cancer.

The chain links TRBV6-6 to TRBJ1-3; D unresolved. The CDR3 loop spans 13 amino acids. V lost 2 bases and J 1 base, leaving 3 bases between the germline ends. From germline, CDR1 is MNHNY and CDR2 SVGAGI (reference sequence). CDR3 residues: CASSYVSGNTIYF. The CDR3 DNA follows: TGTGCCAGCAGTTACGTTTCTGGAAACACCATATATTTT.

The V gene is TRBV14, the J gene TRBJ2-7; TRBD2 agrees at 7 bases. In germline, CDR1 is SGHDN, CDR2 FVKESK. Trimming cost V 1 base and J 3 bases; bases outside gene matches: 9. The CDR3 contains 16 residues. This CDR3 reads CASSQAPLAGVYEQYF. The CDR3 DNA is TGTGCCAGCAGCCAAGCCCCCCTGGCGGGAGTCTACGAGCAGTACTTC.

The chain employs TRBV5-1 and TRBJ2-3; 11 bases are shared with TRBD2. Germline V gene lookup returns CDR1 SGHRS and CDR2 YFSETQ. The CDR3 covers 17 residues. Germline trimming cut 0 bases from V and 6 bases from J; bases unmatched to any gene: 9. Written as DNA, the CDR3 is TGCGCCAGCAGCTTGGGGGACCTAGCGGGAGGCCTTGATACGCAGTATTTT. It yields the protein CASSLGDLAGGLDTQYF.

A few counts support this clone. This chain connects TRBV19 to TRBJ1-1, with TRBD1 identical over 9 bases. From germline, CDR1 is LNHDA and CDR2 SQIVND (reference sequence). Unmatched junction bases numbered 7, after V lost 4 bases and J lost 4 bases. The CDR3 has 15 residues. Here the CDR3 DNA reads TGTGCCAGTAGTACGTCTACAGGGGGCGGCACTGAAGCTTTCTTT. This sequence encodes CASSTSTGGGTEAFF. The entire variable domain, with the rest obtained from reference TRBV19 and TRBJ1-1, is as follows: DGGITQSPKYLFRKEGQNVTLSCEQNLNHDAMYWYRQDPGQGLRLIYYSQIVNDFQKGDIAEGYSVSREKKESFPLTVTSAQKNPTAFYLCASSTSTGGGTEAFFGQGTRLTVV.

The chain recombines TRBV5-6 with TRBJ2-7, with D perhaps TRBD2 (6 bases). Germline V gene sequence: CDR1 SGHDT, CDR2 YYEEEE. The CDR3 is 12 residues long. V was cut by 1 base and J by 6 bases, with 8 bases left in between. The CDR3 DNA reads as TGTGCCAGCAGCTTGACTAGCACCGAGCAGTACTTC. Its translation is CASSLTSTEQYF.

There are a few counts of this clone. This chain links TRBV11-3 with TRBJ2-3; perhaps TRBD2 as D (5 bases). The V end lost 1 base, the J end lost 2 bases, and 7 bases lay between the germline ends. The CDR3 consists of 14 residues. Germline-derived CDR1 and CDR2 are SGHNT and YENEEA. CDR3 residues: CASSLVLVTDTQYF. In nucleotides, the CDR3 is TGTGCCAGCAGCTTAGTACTAGTCACAGATACGCAGTATTTT.

The chain links TRBV6-6 to TRBJ1-5, with a weak D call TRBD1 (5 bases). The V gene lost 5 bases and the J gene lost 7 bases, with 15 bases spanning the gap. Germline CDR1 is MNHNY and CDR2 is SVGAGI (reference sequence). The CDR3 runs 14 residues. The CDR3: CASSDPQGGQPQHF. CDR3 nucleotides: TGTGCCAGCAGTGACCCTCAGGGTGGCCAGCCCCAGCATTTT.

This chain uses TRBV4-2 with TRBJ2-7, with TRBD2 as a possible D gene (6 bases). This CDR3 is 18 amino acids long. Trimming removed 0 bases at V and 4 bases at J, with 22 bases between. CDR1 LGHNA and CDR2 YNFKEQ come from the germline V gene. The CDR3 is CASSQDQRWTGGEYEQYF. CDR3 in DNA: TGTGCCAGCAGCCAAGATCAACGCTGGACTGGAGGGGAGTACGAGCAGTACTTC.

The chain employs TRBV5-1 and TRBJ2-2, with D hard to call. The length of the CDR3 is 16 residues. V lost 0 bases, J lost 1 base, and 10 bases lay in between. CDR1 and CDR2 from the germline V gene are SGHRS and YFSETQ. This CDR3 reads CASSLEGWVNTGELFF. Written as DNA, the CDR3 is TGCGCCAGCAGCTTGGAGGGTTGGGTGAACACCGGGGAGCTGTTTTTT.

The chain combines TRBV7-9 with TRBJ1-2; D gene uncertain. Germline-derived CDR1 and CDR2 are SEHNR and FQNEAQ (reference sequence). The CDR3 loop spans 15 amino acids. V was shortened by 5 bases and J by 5 bases, with 18 bases between the two germline ends. In DNA form, the CDR3 reads TGTGCCAGCAGCCAAACCTCAGACATGCGGTATGGCTACACCTTC. Encoded protein: CASSQTSDMRYGYTF.

The chain employs TRBV5-1 and TRBJ1-3; 7 bases map to TRBD1. Per the germline V gene, CDR1 is SGHRS and CDR2 is YFSETQ. V shed 3 bases and J 1 base; nucleotides not matched to a gene: 10. The CDR3 is 17 amino acids. The CDR3 here is CASSSMGGTVSGNTIYF. In nucleotides, the CDR3 is TGCGCCAGCAGCTCTATGGGGGGGACAGTTTCTGGAAACACCATATATTTT.

CDR3 amino acids: CASSFTGGYTGELFF. The CDR3 DNA follows: TGTGCCAGCAGTTTCACCGGCGGCTACACCGGGGAGCTGTTTTTT. The chain couples TRBV11-3 to TRBJ2-2, with no clear D. Trimming left V 6 bases short and J 3 bases short, with 14 bases between. The CDR3 has 15 residues. CDR1 is SGHNT and CDR2 is YENEEA in the germline V gene.

V gene TRBV10-1 combines with J gene TRBJ2-1; 9 bases align to TRBD1. The germline V gene encodes CDR1 WNHNN and CDR2 SYGVQD (reference sequence). The CDR3 loop spans 14 amino acids. V trimming: 6 bases; J trimming: 8 bases; junction bases outside the gene matches: 8. The CDR3 loop is CASRQGAGKYEQFF. The CDR3 DNA follows: TGCGCCAGCAGACAGGGGGCAGGTAAGTATGAGCAGTTCTTC.

The V call is TRBV5-1, the J call TRBJ1-5, with 10 bases fitting TRBD1. Germline V CDR1 and CDR2: SGHRS, YFSETQ. The CDR3 totals 15 residues. After removal of 3 bases from V and 5 bases from J, the junction contained 5 bases not matched to a gene. CDR3 in DNA: TGCGCCAGCAGCTCTGGGGACAGGGGCGATCAGCCCCAGCATTTT. It codes for CASSSGDRGDQPQHF.

This rearrangement joins TRBV10-3 to TRBJ1-1; 10 bases line up with TRBD1. In germline, CDR1 is ENHRY, CDR2 SYGVKD. V trimming: 4 bases; J trimming: 0 bases; junction bases outside the gene matches: 8. This CDR3 has 17 amino acids. The CDR3 nucleotides are TGTGCCATCAGTGGCCCGACAGGGGGCCGTATGAACACTGAAGCTTTCTTT. Protein: CAISGPTGGRMNTEAFF.

This chain joins TRBV27 and TRBJ2-7; D remains ambiguous. Trimming removed 3 bases at V and 2 bases at J, with 8 bases between. The CDR3 contains 13 residues. Germline CDR1 reads MNHEY; CDR2 reads SMNVEV (reference sequence). The CDR3, as DNA: TGTGCCAGCAGTTTTCCAGACCCCTACGAGCAGTACTTC. It translates to CASSFPDPYEQYF.

CDR3 sequence (DNA): TGTGCCAGCAGCTATGCCGGGACAAAATATAGCAATCAGCCCCAGCATTTT. Translation: CASSYAGTKYSNQPQHF. J is TRBJ1-5 and V is TRBV28; tentative D call: TRBD1 (6 bases). CDR1 and CDR2 from the germline V gene are MDHEN and SYDVKM. This CDR3 contains 17 residues. V was cut by 6 bases and J by 0 bases, with 18 bases left in between. Full variable domain (missing parts from reference TRBV28 and TRBJ1-5): DVKVTQSSRYLVKRTGEKVFLECVQDMDHENMFWYRQDPGLGLRLIYFSYDVKMKEKGDIPEGYSVSREKKERFSLILESASTNQTSMYLCASSYAGTKYSNQPQHFGDGTRLSIL.

The V and J genes are TRBV9 and TRBJ2-7; D call uncertain. From germline, CDR1 is SGDLS and CDR2 YYNGEE. CDR3 length: 19 amino acids. The V end lost 0 bases, the J end lost 6 bases, and 28 bases lay between the germline ends. Here the CDR3 reads CASSVGANSPPTDVGEQYF. The CDR3 bases are TGTGCCAGCAGCGTAGGAGCCAATTCCCCCCCTACGGATGTCGGCGAGCAGTACTTC.

The chain employs TRBV19 and TRBJ1-5; 10 nucleotides match TRBD1. Trimming removed 6 bases from V and 0 bases from J; junction bases left unmatched: 5. Germline V gene lookup returns CDR1 LNHDA and CDR2 SQIVND (reference sequence). CDR3 length: 16 residues. The CDR3 sequence: CASRDRGRNSNQPQHF. In nucleotides, the CDR3 is TGTGCCAGTAGGGACAGGGGGAGAAATAGCAATCAGCCCCAGCATTTT.

J is TRBJ1-2 and V is TRBV7-3, with no clear D. Germline V gives CDR1 SGHTA, CDR2 FQGTGA. Trimming left V 6 bases short and J 8 bases short, with 19 bases between. The CDR3 spans 14 residues. The CDR3 region has the DNA TGTGCCAGCAGTCCTAGCACGGCCAACGGGGGCTACACCTTC. Protein: CASSPSTANGGYTF.

The chain combines TRBV13 with TRBJ1-6; 7 bases are shared with TRBD1. Trimming at V came to 1 base and at J to 4 bases, leaving 7 bases not matched to a gene. CDR1 and CDR2 (germline): PRHDT, FYEKMQ (reference sequence). CDR3 length equals 17 residues. CDR3: CASSLEGALGYNSPLHF. CDR3 nucleotides: TGTGCCAGCAGCTTAGAGGGGGCATTGGGGTATAATTCACCCCTCCACTTT.

This chain joins TRBV14 and TRBJ1-3, with D perhaps matching TRBD1 (5 bases). Germline CDR1 is SGHDN and CDR2 is FVKESK. The CDR3 is made up of 17 amino acids. The V and J ends lost 4 bases and 2 bases respectively, with 18 bases between them. As DNA, the CDR3 is TGTGCCAGCAGCCCTCCCCTTGGATGGGGCCCTGGAAACACCATATATTTT. This gives the protein CASSPPLGWGPGNTIYF.

The chain is built from TRBV5-5 and TRBJ2-2, with D tentatively TRBD1 (5 bases). Trimming shortened V by 0 bases and J by 7 bases, and 13 bases separated the two germline ends. CDR1 is SGHKS, CDR2 YYEKEE, per germline (reference sequence). The CDR3 contains 15 residues. The CDR3 nucleotides read TGTGCCAGCAGCTTGGAAAGCAGGGCGGTCGGGGAGCTGTTTTTT. Encoded protein: CASSLESRAVGELFF.